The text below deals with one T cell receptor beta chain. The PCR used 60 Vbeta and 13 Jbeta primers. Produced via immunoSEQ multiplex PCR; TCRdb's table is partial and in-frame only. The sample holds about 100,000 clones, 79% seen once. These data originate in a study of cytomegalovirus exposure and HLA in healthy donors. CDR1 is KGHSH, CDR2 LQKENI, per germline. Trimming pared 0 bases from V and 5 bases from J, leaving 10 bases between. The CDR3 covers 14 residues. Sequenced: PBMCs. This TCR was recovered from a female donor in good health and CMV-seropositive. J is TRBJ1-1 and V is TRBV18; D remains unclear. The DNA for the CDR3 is TGTGCCAGCTCACCACCGGAGGGTCGGACTGAAGCTTTCTTT. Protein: CASSPPEGRTEAFF.